The T cell receptor (beta chain) described here comes from a study of T-cell reconstitution after alpha-beta-depleted transplantation in children. This clonotype was seen more than once but under ten times. Germline lookup yields CDR1 MNHEY and CDR2 SVGAGI. With 0 bases removed from V and 3 bases from J, the gap between germline ends came to 9 bases. The length of the CDR3 is 14 residues. Researchers prepared the TCRbeta library using unique molecular identifiers, the study reports. TCRdb called the PCR reads again in MiXCR, with one record for every CDR3 protein. This sample carries around 600,000 distinct CDR3 sequences, over 9.5% of them seen once, and the ten largest clones take about 4.3%.

This clonotype was sampled from a human donor who donated a stem cell graft to a child with acute myeloid leukemia. Here the sequenced sample was PBMCs from the stem cell graft donor, taken from the stem cell graft. The chain uses TRBV6-5 and TRBJ2-7; a possible D gene is TRBD1 (5 bases). CDR3 nucleotide sequence: TGTGCCAGCAGTTACTCGATTAGGGGCTACGAGCAGTACTTC. It yields the protein CASSYSIRGYEQYF.